The next 29 T cell receptor beta chains were all read from a single sample in a study of shared clonotypes between healthy human individuals. Naive CD8 cells lacked CD45RO, underwent positive selection for CCR7 and left out terminally differentiated effector memory CD45RA+ cells. Method: immunoSEQ multiplex PCR; TCRdb's copy keeps in-frame clones and lacks some. The sample has more than 2 million clones, roughly 95% seen once. Sequencing used naive CD8+ T cells sorted from blood. The receptors were sampled from a young man in good health.

The genes are TRBV5-4 and TRBJ2-3; D call uncertain. The CDR3 covers 14 residues. V was shortened by 0 bases and J by 3 bases, with 8 bases between the two germline ends. Germline loops: CDR1 SGHNT, CDR2 YYREEE (reference sequence). CDR3 bases: TGTGCCAGCAGCTTGGGCGAAGCAACAGATACGCAGTATTTT. Translating gives CASSLGEATDTQYF.

The V gene is TRBV25-1, the J gene TRBJ2-7; D ambiguous. CDR1 and CDR2 (germline): MGHDK, SYGVNS. Trimming left V 2 bases short and J 2 bases short, with 10 bases between. This CDR3 spans 14 amino acids. The CDR3 DNA reads TGTGCCAGCAGTGAAACCTTAAACCCCTACGAGCAGTACTTC. This sequence encodes CASSETLNPYEQYF.

The V call is TRBV4-1, the J call TRBJ2-7; 8 bases match TRBD1. The CDR3 sequence is 18 residues long. V was clipped by 1 base and J by 1 base; unmatched bases: 12. CDR1 and CDR2 (germline): MGHRA, YSYEKL. The CDR3 spells CASSQAPQGAEMSYEQYF. As DNA, the CDR3 is TGCGCCAGCAGCCAAGCCCCCCAGGGGGCGGAAATGTCCTACGAGCAGTACTTC.

This chain links TRBV30 with TRBJ2-5; unclear D gene. This CDR3 is 13 amino acids long. Germline V gene lookup returns CDR1 GTSNPN and CDR2 SVGIG (reference sequence). With 1 base removed from V and 5 bases from J, the gap between germline ends came to 11 bases. This CDR3 is CAWSGVESETQYF. As DNA, the CDR3 is TGTGCCTGGAGTGGGGTTGAGTCGGAGACCCAGTACTTC. The whole variable domain, filled in from reference TRBV30 and TRBJ2-5, reads SQTIHQWPATLVQPVGSPLSLECTVEGTSNPNLYWYRQAAGRGLQLLFYSVGIGQISSEVPQNLSASRPQDRQFILSSKKLLLSDSGFYLCAWSGVESETQYFGPGTRLLVL.

The chain recombines TRBV2 with TRBJ2-5, with 9 nucleotides matching TRBD1. The CDR3 consists of 15 residues. Germline trimming cut 3 bases from V and 4 bases from J; bases unmatched to any gene: 6. Germline CDR1 reads SNHLY; CDR2 reads FYNNEI. The CDR3 DNA sequence: TGTGCCAGCAGTGATACAGGGGGCTTGAGAGAGACCCAGTACTTC. It encodes CASSDTGGLRETQYF.

The CDR3: CASSSQVSYEQYF. As DNA, the CDR3 is TGTGCCAGCAGCTCCCAGGTGTCCTACGAGCAGTACTTC. The rearrangement links TRBV5-6 to TRBJ2-7, with D uncertain. The CDR3 is 13 amino acids. V lost 3 bases and J lost 1, with 8 bases in between. Looked up from germline, CDR1 is SGHDT and CDR2 is YYEEEE.

The CDR3 DNA reads as TGTGCCAGCAGCTTTGGGATGAGGGACACTGAAGCTTTCTTT. It codes for CASSFGMRDTEAFF. The chain links TRBV7-9 to TRBJ1-1; D is unclear. Germline CDR1 is SEHNR and CDR2 is FQNEAQ (reference sequence). The V end was cut by 3 bases, the J end by 3 bases, with 11 bases between. This CDR3 is 14 amino acids long. Combining the CDR3 with reference TRBV7-9 and TRBJ1-1 gives the whole variable domain DTGVSQNPRHKITKRGQNVTFRCDPISEHNRLYWYRQTLGQGPEFLTYFQNEAQLEKSRLLSDRFSAERPKGSFSTLEIQRTEQGDSAMYLCASSFGMRDTEAFFGQGTRLTVV.

The rearrangement links TRBV9 to TRBJ2-7, with D possibly matching TRBD1 (6 bases). The CDR3 runs to 12 residues. Per germline, CDR1 SGDLS and CDR2 YYNGEE. The V end was cut by 3 bases, the J end by 12 bases, with 16 bases between. CDR3 nucleotide sequence: TGTGCCAGCAGCGGGACAGCACACCATCGGTACTTC. The encoded protein is CASSGTAHHRYF.

The V gene is TRBV9, the J gene TRBJ2-3, with 8 bases fitting TRBD2. V was pared by 4 bases and J by 5 bases, with 9 bases of the junction left unmatched. The CDR3 loop spans 15 amino acids. Germline values: CDR1 SGDLS, CDR2 YYNGEE. As DNA, the CDR3 is TGTGCCAGCAGCCCATACGGGGGGGCGTTAGATACGCAGTATTTT. As protein: CASSPYGGALDTQYF.

The rearrangement uses TRBV13 and TRBJ2-7; D gene uncertain. Germline lookup yields CDR1 PRHDT and CDR2 FYEKMQ (reference sequence). The CDR3 is made up of 13 amino acids. V was pared by 3 bases and J by 6 bases, with 12 bases between. The CDR3 sequence: CASSLFWDGEQYF. CDR3 sequence (DNA): TGTGCCAGCAGCTTGTTTTGGGATGGCGAGCAGTACTTC.

The chain uses TRBV28 and TRBJ1-1, with TRBD1 identical over 7 bases. The germline CDR1 and CDR2 sequences are MDHEN and SYDVKM. CDR3 length equals 14 residues. The V gene end was trimmed by 7 bases and the J gene end by 0 bases; junction bases not matched to a gene: 5. CDR3 loop: CASTKTGMNTEAFF. The CDR3 DNA reads as TGTGCCAGCACCAAGACAGGGATGAACACTGAAGCTTTCTTT.

V is TRBV18 and J is TRBJ1-1; no clear D gene. This CDR3 is built from 19 residues. Trimming took 0 bases from V and 0 from J, leaving 20 bases between them. Germline V gene sequence: CDR1 KGHSH, CDR2 LQKENI. The CDR3 DNA reads TGTGCCAGCTCACCACCTCCTTTTCAAACTCGAGTTATGAACACTGAAGCTTTCTTT. It translates to CASSPPPFQTRVMNTEAFF.

The rearrangement uses TRBV14 and TRBJ1-1; D might be TRBD1 (6 bases). In germline, CDR1 is SGHDN, CDR2 FVKESK. V was pared by 1 base and J by 5 bases, with 11 bases between. The CDR3 has 14 amino acids. In nucleotides, the CDR3 is TGTGCCAGCAGCCAAGTCCGGGGGCCAACTGAAGCTTTCTTT. Protein product: CASSQVRGPTEAFF.

J is TRBJ1-2 and V is TRBV10-2, with D unresolved. The germline gives CDR1 WSHSY, CDR2 SAAADI. V was pared by 2 bases and J by 7 bases, with 11 bases between. This CDR3 comprises 13 residues. CDR3 loop: CASSEPEGGGYTF. CDR3 sequence (DNA): TGCGCCAGCAGTGAGCCAGAGGGAGGTGGCTACACCTTC.

Comments on this clone: The same CDR3 is also encoded by other DNA sequences in this sample. The V call is TRBV19, the J call TRBJ1-5; TRBD1 aligns across 9 bases. CDR1 and CDR2 from the germline V gene are LNHDA and SQIVND (reference sequence). The length of the CDR3 is 14 residues. After removal of 3 bases from V and 4 bases from J, the junction contained 1 base not matched to a gene. CDR3 loop: CASSMGQGNQPQHF. The CDR3, as DNA: TGTGCCAGTAGTATGGGACAGGGAAATCAGCCCCAGCATTTT.

This sequence joins TRBV27 and TRBJ1-6; 9 bases align to TRBD1. The CDR3 is 16 amino acids. Germline V gene data show CDR1 as MNHEY and CDR2 as SMNVEV (reference sequence). The junction had 5 bases not matched to a gene; V was cut back by 1 base and J by 7 bases. The CDR3 spells CASSLWTGATNSPLHF. Here the CDR3 DNA reads TGTGCCAGCAGTTTATGGACAGGGGCGACCAATTCACCCCTCCACTTT.

J is TRBJ2-7 and V is TRBV27; a possible D gene is TRBD2 (6 bases). V lost 4 bases to trimming and J lost 3 bases, with 10 bases between them. CDR3 length: 13 residues. CDR1 is MNHEY and CDR2 is SMNVEV in the germline V gene (reference sequence). CDR3 sequence reads: CASSSGGDYEQYF. The DNA of the CDR3 is TGTGCCAGCAGTTCAGGAGGGGACTACGAGCAGTACTTC.

V gene TRBV4-3 combines with J gene TRBJ1-4; tentative D call: TRBD1 (6 bases). V gave up 5 bases and J gave up 12 bases, with 19 bases separating them. The CDR3 contains 14 residues. From germline, CDR1 is LGHNA and CDR2 YSLEER. CDR3 bases: TGCGCCAGCAGCGCCCTACAGGGTAGGGAGGAACTGTTTTTT. Protein sequence: CASSALQGREELFF.

The rearrangement joins TRBV27 to TRBJ1-4, with 8 bases matching TRBD1. The ends lost 5 bases at V and 8 bases at J; junction bases unmatched: 4. Germline CDR1 reads MNHEY; CDR2 reads SMNVEV (reference sequence). This CDR3 contains 13 residues. The CDR3 DNA is TGTGCCAGCAGTACGACAGGGGCCGAAAAACTGTTTTTT. Translated: CASSTTGAEKLFF.

The CDR3 DNA reads TGTGCCTGGAGCGGAGGGTTCTACGAGCAGTACTTC. This codes for CAWSGGFYEQYF. J is TRBJ2-7 and V is TRBV30; possibly TRBD2 for D (6 bases). The length of the CDR3 is 12 residues. Trimming left V 3 bases short and J 3 bases short, with 9 bases between. Looked up from germline, CDR1 is GTSNPN and CDR2 is SVGIG (reference sequence).

J is TRBJ1-6 and V is TRBV27, with D maybe TRBD1 (5 bases). Trimming took off 5 bases at V and 5 bases at J, with 19 bases between the two ends. The CDR3 has 17 amino acids. The germline CDR1 and CDR2 sequences are MNHEY and SMNVEV (reference sequence). CDR3 DNA sequence: TGTGCCAGCAGTCCCCCGACAGACCGACTAAATAATTCACCCCTCCACTTT. Translating it yields CASSPPTDRLNNSPLHF.

The CDR3 nucleotides read TGCGCCAGCAGTGAAAGTGGACTAGCGGTCTACGAGCAGTACTTC. Its protein is CASSESGLAVYEQYF. The chain couples TRBV10-2 to TRBJ2-7, with 10 bases identical to TRBD2. Losses at the gene ends were 3 bases for V and 3 bases for J; bases not matched to a gene: 5. The CDR3 sequence is 15 residues long. Germline V gene sequence: CDR1 WSHSY, CDR2 SAAADI.

The chain is built from TRBV6-5 and TRBJ2-5, with a weak D call TRBD2 (6 bases). Germline V CDR1 and CDR2: MNHEY, SVGAGI. The CDR3 totals 13 residues. V was clipped by 5 bases and J by 2 bases, with 9 bases between them. CDR3 DNA: TGTGCCAGCAGTCAGGGACTTCAAGAGACCCAGTACTTC. This translates into CASSQGLQETQYF.

DNA of the CDR3: TGTGCCAGCAGTTTAGACCTCTCCAATGGCTACACCTTC. This codes for CASSLDLSNGYTF. J is TRBJ1-2 and V is TRBV27; no clear D. CDR3 length: 13 residues. Looked up from germline, CDR1 is MNHEY and CDR2 is SMNVEV (reference sequence). The V and J ends lost 2 bases and 6 bases respectively, with 10 bases between them.

This chain uses TRBV6-1 with TRBJ1-1; TRBD1 might be the D (6 bases). With 1 base removed from V and 0 bases from J, the gap between germline ends came to 15 bases. Germline V gives CDR1 MNHNS, CDR2 SASEGT. This CDR3 spans 17 amino acids. The CDR3 is CASSEGRGGLMNTEAFF. CDR3 nucleotide sequence: TGTGCCAGCAGTGAAGGGAGGGGGGGGCTAATGAACACTGAAGCTTTCTTT.

This sequence joins TRBV7-8 and TRBJ1-5; the D gene is possibly TRBD1 (5 bases). CDR1 is SGHVS and CDR2 is FQNEAQ in the germline V gene. V gave up 5 bases and J gave up 0 bases, with 20 bases separating them. CDR3 size: 18 residues. The CDR3 bases are TGTGCCAGCAGCCCCAGGTCCCCGGGACTCAATAGCAATCAGCCCCAGCATTTT. This gives the protein CASSPRSPGLNSNQPQHF.

Turning to this clone: Other DNA sequences in the same sample also yield this CDR3. V is TRBV2 and J is TRBJ2-3; D is unclear. CDR1 and CDR2 from the germline V gene are SNHLY and FYNNEI. The germline V and J ends were trimmed by 7 bases and 3 bases, with 2 bases remaining between them. There are 10 residues in the CDR3. The chain's CDR3 is CASKTDTQYF. For the CDR3, the DNA is TGTGCCAGCAAGACAGATACGCAGTATTTT. The whole variable domain, remainder taken from reference TRBV2 and TRBJ2-3, is EPEVTQTPSHQVTQMGQEVILRCVPISNHLYFYWYRQILGQKVEFLVSFYNNEISEKSEIFDDQFSVERPDGSNFTLKIRSTKLEDSAMYFCASKTDTQYFGPGTRLTVL.

V gene TRBV30 combines with J gene TRBJ1-3; 8 bases line up with TRBD1. V lost 4 bases to trimming and J lost 0 bases; unmatched junction nucleotides: 2. The CDR3 loop spans 14 amino acids. Germline V gene sequence: CDR1 GTSNPN, CDR2 SVGIG (reference sequence). The CDR3 DNA reads as TGTGCCTGGACTGGACAGGGCTCTGGAAACACCATATATTTT. Residues: CAWTGQGSGNTIYF.

The V and J genes are TRBV7-9 and TRBJ1-6, with D unresolved. The ends were cut back, 3 bases at V and 10 bases at J, with 10 bases in the middle. Germline-derived CDR1 and CDR2 are SEHNR and FQNEAQ (reference sequence). This CDR3 is 13 amino acids long. Here the CDR3 reads CASSFSNESPLHF. The CDR3 nucleotides are TGTGCCAGCAGCTTCTCGAATGAGTCACCCCTCCACTTT. Looking up the rest from reference TRBV7-9 and TRBJ1-6 gives the full variable domain: DTGVSQNPRHKITKRGQNVTFRCDPISEHNRLYWYRQTLGQGPEFLTYFQNEAQLEKSRLLSDRFSAERPKGSFSTLEIQRTEQGDSAMYLCASSFSNESPLHFGNGTRLTVT.